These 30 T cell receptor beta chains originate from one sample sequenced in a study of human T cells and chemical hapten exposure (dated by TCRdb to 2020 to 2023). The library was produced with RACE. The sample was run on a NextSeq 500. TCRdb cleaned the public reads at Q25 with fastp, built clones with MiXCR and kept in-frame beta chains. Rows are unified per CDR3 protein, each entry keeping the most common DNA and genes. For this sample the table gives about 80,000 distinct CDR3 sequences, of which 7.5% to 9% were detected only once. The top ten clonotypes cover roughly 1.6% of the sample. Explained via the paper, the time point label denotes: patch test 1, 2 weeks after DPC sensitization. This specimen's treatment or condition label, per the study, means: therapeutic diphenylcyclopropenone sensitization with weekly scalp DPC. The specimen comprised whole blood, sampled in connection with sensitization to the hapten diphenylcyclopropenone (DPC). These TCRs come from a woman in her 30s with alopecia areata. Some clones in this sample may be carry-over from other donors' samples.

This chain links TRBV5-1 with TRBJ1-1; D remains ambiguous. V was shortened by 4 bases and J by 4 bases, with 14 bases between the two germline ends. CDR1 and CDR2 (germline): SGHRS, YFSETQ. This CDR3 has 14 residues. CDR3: CASSIRPVSTEAFF. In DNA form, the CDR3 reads TGCGCCAGCAGCATCCGACCGGTTAGCACTGAAGCTTTCTTT.

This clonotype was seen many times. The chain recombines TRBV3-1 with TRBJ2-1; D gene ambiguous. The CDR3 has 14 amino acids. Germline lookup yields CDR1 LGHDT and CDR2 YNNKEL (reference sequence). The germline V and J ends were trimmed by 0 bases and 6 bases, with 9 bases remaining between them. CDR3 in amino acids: CASSQDGLFNEQFF. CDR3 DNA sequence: TGTGCCAGCAGCCAAGATGGGCTATTCAATGAGCAGTTCTTC.

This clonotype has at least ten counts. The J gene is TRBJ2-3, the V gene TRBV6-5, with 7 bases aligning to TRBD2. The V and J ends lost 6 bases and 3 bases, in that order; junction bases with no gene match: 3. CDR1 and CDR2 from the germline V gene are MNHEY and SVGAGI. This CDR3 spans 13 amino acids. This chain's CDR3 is CASRSGMTDTQYF. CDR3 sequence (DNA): TGTGCCAGCAGAAGCGGGATGACAGATACGCAGTATTTT.

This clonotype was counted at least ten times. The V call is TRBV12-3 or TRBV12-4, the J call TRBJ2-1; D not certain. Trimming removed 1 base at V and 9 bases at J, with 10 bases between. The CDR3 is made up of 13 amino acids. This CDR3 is CASSLGGGSEQFF. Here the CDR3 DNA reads TGTGCCAGCAGTTTAGGGGGTGGGTCTGAGCAGTTCTTC.

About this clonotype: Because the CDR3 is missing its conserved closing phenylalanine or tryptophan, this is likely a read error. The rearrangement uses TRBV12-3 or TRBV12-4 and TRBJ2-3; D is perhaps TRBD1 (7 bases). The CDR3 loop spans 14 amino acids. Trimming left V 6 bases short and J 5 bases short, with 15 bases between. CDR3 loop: CASSIKQGGDTQYL. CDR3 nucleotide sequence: TGTGCCAGCAGCATAAAGCAGGGGGGAGATACGCAGTATTTA.

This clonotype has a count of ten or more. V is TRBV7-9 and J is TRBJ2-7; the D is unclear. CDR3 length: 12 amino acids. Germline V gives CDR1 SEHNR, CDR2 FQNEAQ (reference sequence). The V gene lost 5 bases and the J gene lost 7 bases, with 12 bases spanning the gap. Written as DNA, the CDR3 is TGTGCCAGCAGCCGGCCAGGTGGGGAGCAGTACTTC. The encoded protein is CASSRPGGEQYF.

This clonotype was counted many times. DNA of the CDR3: TGCAGTGCTAGACATGAGACAGGGAGGTCACCCCTCCACTTT. Residues: CSARHETGRSPLHF. The chain employs TRBV20-1 and TRBJ1-6, with 7 bases fitting TRBD1. Germline CDR1 and CDR2: DFQATT and SNEGSKA (reference sequence). CDR3 length equals 14 residues. J was trimmed by 10 bases and V by 2 bases; bases with no gene match: 8.

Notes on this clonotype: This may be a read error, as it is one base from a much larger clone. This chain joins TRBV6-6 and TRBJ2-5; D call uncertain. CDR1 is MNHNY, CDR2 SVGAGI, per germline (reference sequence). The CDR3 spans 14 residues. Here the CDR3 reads CVSSYSSPAGTQYF. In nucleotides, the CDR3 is TGTGTCAGCAGTTACTCGTCTCCTGCCGGGACCCAGTACTTC.

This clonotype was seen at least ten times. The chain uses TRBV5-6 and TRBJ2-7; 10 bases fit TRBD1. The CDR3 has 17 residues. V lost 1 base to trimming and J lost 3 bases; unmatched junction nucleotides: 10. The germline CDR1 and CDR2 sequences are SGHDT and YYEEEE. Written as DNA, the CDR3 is TGTGCCAGCAGCTTGACGGTGGGACAGGGGTTCGTCTACGAGCAGTACTTC. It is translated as CASSLTVGQGFVYEQYF.

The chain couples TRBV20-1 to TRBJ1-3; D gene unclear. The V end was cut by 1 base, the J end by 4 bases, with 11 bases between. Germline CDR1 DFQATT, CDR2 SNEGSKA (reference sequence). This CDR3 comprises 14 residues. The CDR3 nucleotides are TGCAGTGCTAGAGGGGCTTCGGCGGGAAACACCATATATTTT. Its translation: CSARGASAGNTIYF.

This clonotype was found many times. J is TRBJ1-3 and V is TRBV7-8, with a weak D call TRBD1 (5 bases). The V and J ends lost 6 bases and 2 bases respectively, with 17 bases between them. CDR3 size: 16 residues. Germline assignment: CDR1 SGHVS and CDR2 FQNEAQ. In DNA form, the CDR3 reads TGTGCCAGCAGGCACCCAGGGAAAACGGCTGGAAACACCATATATTTT. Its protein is CASRHPGKTAGNTIYF.

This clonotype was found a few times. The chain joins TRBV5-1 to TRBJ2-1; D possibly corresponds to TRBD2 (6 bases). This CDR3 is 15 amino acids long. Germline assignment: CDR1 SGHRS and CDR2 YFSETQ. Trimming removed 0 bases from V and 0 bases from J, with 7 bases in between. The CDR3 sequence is CASSLGLVSYNEQFF. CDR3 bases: TGCGCCAGCAGCTTGGGACTAGTCTCCTACAATGAGCAGTTCTTC.

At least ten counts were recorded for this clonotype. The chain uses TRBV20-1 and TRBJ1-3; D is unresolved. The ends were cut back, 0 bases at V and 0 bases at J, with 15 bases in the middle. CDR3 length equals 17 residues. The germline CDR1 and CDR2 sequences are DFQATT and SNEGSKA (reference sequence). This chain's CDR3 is CSARDKAAKLSGNTIYF. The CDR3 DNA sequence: TGCAGTGCTAGAGATAAGGCAGCGAAACTCTCTGGAAACACCATATATTTT.

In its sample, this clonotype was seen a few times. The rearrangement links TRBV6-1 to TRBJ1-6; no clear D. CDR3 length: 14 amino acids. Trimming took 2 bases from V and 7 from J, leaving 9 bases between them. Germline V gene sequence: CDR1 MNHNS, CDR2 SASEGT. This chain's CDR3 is CASSERVQNSPLHF. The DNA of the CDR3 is TGTGCCAGCAGTGAACGAGTCCAAAATTCACCCCTCCACTTT.

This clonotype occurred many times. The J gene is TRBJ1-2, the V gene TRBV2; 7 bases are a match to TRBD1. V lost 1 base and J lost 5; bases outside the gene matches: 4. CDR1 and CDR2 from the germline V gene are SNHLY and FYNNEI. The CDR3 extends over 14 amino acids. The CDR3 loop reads CASSEGQGRYGYTF. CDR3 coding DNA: TGTGCCAGCAGTGAAGGACAGGGACGATATGGCTACACCTTC.

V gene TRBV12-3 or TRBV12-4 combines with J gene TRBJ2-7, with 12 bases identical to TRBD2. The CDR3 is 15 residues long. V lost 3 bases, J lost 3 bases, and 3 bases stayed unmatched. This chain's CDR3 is CASSFRLAGDYEQYF. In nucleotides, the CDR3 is TGTGCCAGCAGTTTTAGACTAGCGGGAGACTACGAGCAGTACTTC.

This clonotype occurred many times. CDR3 loop: CSALKTGSDEQYF. DNA of the CDR3: TGCAGTGCGCTCAAAACAGGGAGCGACGAGCAGTACTTC. The chain carries TRBV20-1 and TRBJ2-7; possible D gene TRBD1, 6 bases. The CDR3 runs to 13 residues. With 6 bases removed from V and 5 bases from J, the gap between germline ends came to 17 bases. CDR1 and CDR2 from the germline V gene are DFQATT and SNEGSKA (reference sequence).

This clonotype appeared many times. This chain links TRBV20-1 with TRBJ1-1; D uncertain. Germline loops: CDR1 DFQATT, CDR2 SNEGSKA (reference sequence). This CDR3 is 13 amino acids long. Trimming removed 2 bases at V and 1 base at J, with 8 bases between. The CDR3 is CSARNRPNTEAFF. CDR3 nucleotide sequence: TGCAGTGCTAGAAACAGACCGAACACTGAAGCTTTCTTT.

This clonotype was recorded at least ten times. The chain's CDR3 is CASSFRGEETQYF. CDR3 DNA: TGTGCCAGCAGTTTCCGGGGAGAAGAGACCCAGTACTTC. J is TRBJ2-5 and V is TRBV12-3 or TRBV12-4; D is perhaps TRBD2 (5 bases). V lost 3 bases, J lost 3 bases, and 8 bases lay in between. The CDR3 has 13 residues.

CDR3 in DNA: TGTGCCAGCAGTACTTTGGCACAGGGCCCCCCTGAAGCTTTCTTT. It yields the protein CASSTLAQGPPEAFF. This chain connects TRBV6-5 to TRBJ1-1; maybe TRBD1 (6 bases). Germline CDR1 is MNHEY and CDR2 is SVGAGI. V was shortened by 5 bases and J by 6 bases, with 19 bases between the two germline ends. The CDR3 is 15 amino acids.

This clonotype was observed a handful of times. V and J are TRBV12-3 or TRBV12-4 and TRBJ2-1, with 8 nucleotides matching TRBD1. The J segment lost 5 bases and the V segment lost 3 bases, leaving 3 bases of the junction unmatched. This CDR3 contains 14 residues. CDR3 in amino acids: CASSLQGADNEQFF. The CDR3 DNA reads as TGTGCCAGCAGTTTGCAGGGGGCAGACAATGAGCAGTTCTTC.

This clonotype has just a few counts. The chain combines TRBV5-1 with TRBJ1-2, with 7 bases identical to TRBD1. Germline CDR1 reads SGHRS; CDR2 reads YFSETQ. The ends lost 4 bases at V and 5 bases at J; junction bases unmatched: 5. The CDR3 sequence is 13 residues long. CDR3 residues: CASSNTGEYGYTF. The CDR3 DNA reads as TGCGCCAGCAGCAACACAGGGGAATATGGCTACACCTTC.

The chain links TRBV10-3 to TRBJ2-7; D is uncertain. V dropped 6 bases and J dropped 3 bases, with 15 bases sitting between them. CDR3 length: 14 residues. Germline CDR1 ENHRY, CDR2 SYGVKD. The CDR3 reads CAISLSVADYEQYF. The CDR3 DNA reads TGTGCCATCAGCCTATCGGTTGCCGACTACGAGCAGTACTTC.

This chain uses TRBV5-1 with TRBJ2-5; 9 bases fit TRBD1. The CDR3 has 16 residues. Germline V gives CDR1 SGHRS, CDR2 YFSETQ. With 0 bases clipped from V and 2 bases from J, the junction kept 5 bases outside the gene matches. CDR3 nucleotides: TGCGCCAGCAGCTTGGCCGCGACAGGGGGGCAAGAGACCCAGTACTTC. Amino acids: CASSLAATGGQETQYF.

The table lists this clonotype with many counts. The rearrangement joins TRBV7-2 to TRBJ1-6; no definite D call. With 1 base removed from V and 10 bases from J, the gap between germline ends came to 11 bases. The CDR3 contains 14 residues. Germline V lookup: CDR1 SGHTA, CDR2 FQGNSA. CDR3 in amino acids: CASSLETVNSPLHF. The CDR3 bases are TGTGCCAGCAGCTTAGAAACAGTAAACTCACCCCTCCACTTT.

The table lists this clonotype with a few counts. The CDR3 region is CAWTGGYDNSPLHF. DNA of the CDR3: TGTGCCTGGACAGGGGGCTATGATAATTCACCCCTCCACTTT. V is TRBV30 and J is TRBJ1-6; the match to TRBD1 covers 8 bases. The length of the CDR3 is 14 residues. The J segment lost 5 bases and the V segment lost 4 bases, leaving 4 bases of the junction unmatched. Germline CDR1 reads GTSNPN; CDR2 reads SVGIG (reference sequence).

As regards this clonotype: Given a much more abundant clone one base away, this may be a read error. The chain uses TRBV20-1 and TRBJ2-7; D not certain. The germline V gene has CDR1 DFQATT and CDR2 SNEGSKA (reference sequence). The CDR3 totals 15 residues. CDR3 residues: CSSRDTSGSSYEQYF. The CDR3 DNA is TGCAGTTCTAGAGATACGTCGGGCAGCTCCTACGAGCAGTACTTC.

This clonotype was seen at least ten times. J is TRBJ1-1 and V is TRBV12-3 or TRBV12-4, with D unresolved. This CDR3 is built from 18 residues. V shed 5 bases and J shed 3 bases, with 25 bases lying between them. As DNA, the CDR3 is TGTGCCAGCAGTCCGTCACCCTTCCGAGGGTTAAGGGACACTGAAGCTTTCTTT. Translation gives CASSPSPFRGLRDTEAFF.

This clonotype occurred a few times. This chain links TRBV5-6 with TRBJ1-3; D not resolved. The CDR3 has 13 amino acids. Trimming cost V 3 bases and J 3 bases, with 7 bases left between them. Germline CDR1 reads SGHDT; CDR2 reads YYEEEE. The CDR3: CASSSPGGNTIYF. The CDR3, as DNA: TGTGCCAGCAGCTCCCCGGGTGGAAACACCATATATTTT.

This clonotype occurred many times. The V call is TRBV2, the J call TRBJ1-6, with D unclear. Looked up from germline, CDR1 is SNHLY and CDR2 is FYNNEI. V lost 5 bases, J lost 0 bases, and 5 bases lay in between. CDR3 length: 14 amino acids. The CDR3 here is CASSSSSYNSPLHF. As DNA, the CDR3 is TGTGCCAGCAGTAGTAGCTCCTATAATTCACCCCTCCACTTT.